The rows below give T cell receptor beta chains drawn from one sample of a study of blood T cell repertoires in COVID-19. Measured with immunoSEQ multiplex PCR; TCRdb has only the in-frame clones, and not every one. The profile shows roughly 200,000 clones, roughly 82% of them singletons. Sequencing was carried out using peripheral blood. These receptors were collected from a human donor in a cohort sampled during active COVID-19. Each CDR3 is given with its conserved first and last residue.

j_call v_call cdr3_aa
TRBJ2-7 TRBV6-5 CASEGKDRPYEQYF
TRBJ2-1 TRBV18 CASSPRGSTGNEQFF
TRBJ2-7 TRBV21-1 CASSKQARQSGEGEQYF
TRBJ2-5 TRBV5-1 CASSTGTYQETQYF
TRBJ2-3 TRBV4-1 CASSQDPGYAQDTQYF
TRBJ1-2 TRBV11-2 CATRGPALGYTF
TRBJ2-1 TRBV6-5 CASSSARSSYNEQFF
TRBJ1-1 TRBV5-8 CASSRPDSAEAFF
TRBJ2-7 TRBV21-1 CASSKARRGDGRGSYEQYF
TRBJ1-1 TRBV30 CAGNRGDNTEAFF
TRBJ1-2 TRBV2 CASNRQGLNYGYTF
TRBJ1-6 TRBV2 CASSDRQGRNSPLHF
TRBJ2-1 TRBV11-2 CASSLDGDSYNEQFF
TRBJ2-1 TRBV24-1 CATGLAGAYNEQFF
TRBJ2-7 TRBV4-1 CASSQEDGASYEQYF
TRBJ1-5 TRBV24-1 CATSGTGGEPQHF
TRBJ2-5 TRBV5-1 CASTFGAERLKETQYF
TRBJ2-5 TRBV7-2 CASSLVRLAGGPGGSQYF
TRBJ2-1 TRBV4-2 CASSPLIAGVDNEQFF
TRBJ2-7 TRBV28 CASSLPRSRGEQYF
TRBJ2-5 TRBV9 CASSVGDREETQYF
TRBJ2-5 TRBV28 CASSLWGEGGVQETQYF
TRBJ2-5 TRBV6-5 CASRPVAGEVTQYF
TRBJ1-3 TRBV28 CASSLRGYGNTIYF
TRBJ1-2 TRBV5-1 CASSLVSDREGYTF
TRBJ2-7 TRBV10-2 CASSDHYEQYF
TRBJ2-7 TRBV9 CASSVDSSILLNEQYF
TRBJ2-7 TRBV5-4 CASRDRGNEQYF
TRBJ2-2 TRBV15 CATSRVGTLGGELFF
TRBJ1-6 TRBV5-1 CASRVGGVFDSPLHF
TRBJ1-1 TRBV4-1 CASSQGSGTDTEAFF
TRBJ2-3 TRBV12-2 CASPQGRAEGTDTQYF
TRBJ2-3 TRBV6-5 CASSFGLAGGTDTQYF
TRBJ1-4 TRBV2 CATTGLFNEKLFF
TRBJ2-7 TRBV7-2 CASSTAVAYEQYF
TRBJ2-5 TRBV7-9 CASSLGRGIPQETQYF
TRBJ2-5 TRBV24-1 CATSDLGQAQETQYF
TRBJ2-7 TRBV29-1 CSVQARVVPYEQYF
TRBJ1-4 TRBV7-2 CASSSQGAREKLFF
TRBJ2-7 TRBV2 CASSFGQVVNEQYF
TRBJ2-1 TRBV13 CASSLFQRGDNEQFF
TRBJ2-7 TRBV7-8 CASSSFDGVRDEQYF
TRBJ2-5 TRBV18 CASSPQGLAGQETQYF
TRBJ2-2 TRBV9 CASRTGTANTGELFF
TRBJ1-2 TRBV6-6 CASRGTGSDGYTF
TRBJ2-2 TRBV7-9 CASSDDRVFTGELFF
TRBJ2-7 TRBV7-9 CASTNSGSYEQYF
TRBJ2-1 TRBV4-1 CASSQPTVSYEQFF
TRBJ2-2 TRBV11-2 CASSLLGLAGVRTGELFF
TRBJ1-4 TRBV2 CASRETGEDEKLFF
TRBJ1-1 TRBV14 CASSQASDIAFF
TRBJ2-5 TRBV28 CASSFVGTGGRETQYF
TRBJ1-2 TRBV4-1 CASSRGAYGYTF
TRBJ2-7 TRBV27 CAIMGGSGYEQYF
TRBJ2-2 TRBV2 CASSGARGNTGELFF
TRBJ2-1 TRBV27 CASRSVAGAYNEQFF
TRBJ1-1 TRBV6-5 CASSSRQGEVKAFF
TRBJ2-7 TRBV12-5 CASRGVSGEQYF
TRBJ2-2 TRBV11-2 CASSLDRESGRGELFF